Below, one TCR beta chain is given with its context. What it binds is not known. The data stem from a study of cytomegalovirus exposure and HLA in healthy donors. Germline CDR1 and CDR2: MDHEN and SYDVKM. The V segment lost 6 bases and the J segment 3 bases; nucleotides outside the gene matches: 6. This CDR3 has 17 residues. The PCR contained 60 Vbeta and 13 Jbeta primers. Measured with immunoSEQ multiplex PCR; TCRdb has only the in-frame clones, and not every one. This table has approximately 130,000 clones, approximately 85% appearing once. Study findings and constraints: The authors later found TCR association rates varying by HLA locus, with DRB1 most and HLA-C fewest. A later analysis reported that several of the most significant clusters appeared to be linked to common viral pathogens, among them Epstein-Barr virus.

Sequencing was done on a sample of PBMCs. The clonotype originates from a woman aged 25 to 45 in good health and CMV-seropositive. This chain links TRBV28 with TRBJ2-6, with 12 bases fitting TRBD1. CDR3 coding DNA: TGTGCCAGCAGATCGGGACAGGGGGCAGGTGGGGCCAACGTCCTGACTTTC. Translated: CASRSGQGAGGANVLTF.